One sample yielded the 5 T cell receptor beta chains listed below, sequenced in a study of beta chain features in type 1 diabetes. These TCRs' antigens remain unknown. Study-wide findings and caveats: In every one of the four CD4+ subsets, TCRB CDR3s were moderately but significantly shorter in Type 1 diabetes patients.

All of the isolated RNA was reverse transcribed, so expressed TCRB transcripts were sequenced. Measured with immunoSEQ multiplex PCR; TCRdb has only the in-frame clones, and not every one. The sample lists around 280,000 clones; 15% were seen once. Sequenced input: naive CD4+ T cells from blood. The receptors here all came from a man between 18 and 29 years old with type 1 diabetes.

This clone turned up a few times. This chain uses TRBV9 with TRBJ1-1; D remains ambiguous. From germline, CDR1 is SGDLS and CDR2 YYNGEE. Deletions cut 0 bases from V and 6 bases from J, with 9 bases between. The CDR3 spans 13 residues. CDR3 bases: TGTGCCAGCAGCGTAGTCGGTACTCCTGAAGCTTTCTTT. Translating gives CASSVVGTPEAFF.

This clone turned up a few times. This rearrangement joins TRBV5-4 to TRBJ2-3; D unclear. Trimming left V 4 bases short and J 4 bases short, with 19 bases between. Looked up from germline, CDR1 is SGHNT and CDR2 is YYREEE (reference sequence). The CDR3 has 16 amino acids. The CDR3 region has the DNA TGTGCCAGCAGCCCAAAGCTCGCAGGTCGGTCAGATACGCAGTATTTT. Protein: CASSPKLAGRSDTQYF.

In this sample, this clone turned up a few times. V usage is TRBV19 and J usage is TRBJ1-1; D might be TRBD1 (6 bases). CDR1 is LNHDA and CDR2 is SQIVND in the germline V gene (reference sequence). The V gene lost 6 bases and the J gene lost 9 bases, with 14 bases spanning the gap. This CDR3 region has 12 residues. In nucleotides, the CDR3 is TGTGCCAGTAGCCGGACAGAAACTAAAGCTTTCTTT. Protein product: CASSRTETKAFF.

This clone was counted only a few times. The V call is TRBV27, the J call TRBJ1-2; TRBD1 might be the D (6 bases). The CDR3 sequence is 15 residues long. Germline-derived CDR1 and CDR2 are MNHEY and SMNVEV (reference sequence). Deletions cut 6 bases from V and 4 bases from J, with 18 bases between. CDR3 nucleotide sequence: TGTGCCAGCAGGACGTACACAGGGAATGGCTATGGCTACACCTTC. Translated, it gives CASRTYTGNGYGYTF.

Only one count was recorded for this clone. The rearrangement uses TRBV5-4 and TRBJ1-2; a weak D match, TRBD1 (6 bases). CDR1 is SGHNT and CDR2 is YYREEE in the germline V gene (reference sequence). Trimming left V 5 bases short and J 5 bases short, with 22 bases between. CDR3 length: 16 residues. CDR3 coding DNA: TGTGCCAGCAGACCGGGGGGGGCAGATTCTTTTTATGGCTACACCTTC. Encoded protein: CASRPGGADSFYGYTF.